These 27 T cell receptor beta chains were all obtained from the same sample, sequenced in a study of T cell repertoires in cytomegalovirus infection (dated by TCRdb to about 2019). Their antigen targets remain unknown. In the paper's terms, the treatment or condition label means: in vitro stimulation with specific CMV peptide epitopes to enrich CMV-specific T cells. Sequencing instrument: Illumina HiSeq 1500. The public reads were reanalyzed by TCRdb: fastp trimming at Q25, MiXCR alignment, in-frame beta chains only. Duplicate CDR3 protein sequences are folded into a single record with the most common DNA and genes. This sample holds around 100,000 distinct CDR3 sequences; under 45% were observed only once. Of the sample, about 74% is held by the ten largest clones. Here the sequenced sample was CD8+ T cells from cultured PBMCs, taken from culture after CMV antigen stimulation. The source of these receptors is a human donor in good health (CMV status not recorded). Some clones in this sample may be carry-over from other donors' samples.

This clonotype was counted a few times. This chain uses TRBV4-1 with TRBJ2-1, with 9 positions matching TRBD1. V gave up 0 bases and J gave up 5 bases; unmatched junction bases: 8. This CDR3 is built from 17 residues. Looked up from germline, CDR1 is MGHRA and CDR2 is YSYEKL. CDR3 DNA: TGCGCCAGCAGCCAAGAATTGGGACAGGGTCAGCACAATGAGCAGTTCTTC. Its translation: CASSQELGQGQHNEQFF.

Written as DNA, the CDR3 is TGTGCCAGCAGCCAAAGCCGGAACAATCAGCCCCAGCATTTT. This translates into CASSQSRNNQPQHF. The chain combines TRBV3-1 with TRBJ1-5; D remains unclear. This CDR3 has 14 amino acids. Looked up from germline, CDR1 is LGHDT and CDR2 is YNNKEL (reference sequence). V lost 2 bases to trimming and J lost 3 bases, with 8 bases between them.

This clonotype was seen a handful of times. This chain links TRBV4-2 with TRBJ2-2; a possible D gene is TRBD2 (6 bases). The V end was cut by 1 base, the J end by 5 bases, with 8 bases between. The CDR3 contains 14 residues. CDR1 and CDR2 (germline): LGHNA, YNFKEQ. CDR3 amino acids: CASSQGAGTGELFF. Written as DNA, the CDR3 is TGTGCCAGCAGCCAAGGTGCGGGAACCGGGGAGCTGTTTTTT.

V gene TRBV29-1 combines with J gene TRBJ2-5, with 8 bases matching TRBD2. Trimming took 3 bases from V and 5 from J; bases not matched to a gene: 5. CDR1 and CDR2 (germline): SQVTM, ANQGSEA. The CDR3 spans 13 residues. This chain's CDR3 is CSVETGGAETQYF. The CDR3 DNA sequence: TGCAGCGTTGAGACGGGGGGGGCTGAGACCCAGTACTTC.

A few counts support this clonotype. The chain couples TRBV2 to TRBJ2-3, with 8 positions matching TRBD1. CDR1 and CDR2 from the germline V gene are SNHLY and FYNNEI. CDR3 length: 13 residues. J gave up 2 bases and V 11 bases, and 6 bases lay outside the gene matches. CDR3 DNA: TGTGCCCCAGGGACAGGCCTCACAGATACGCAGTATTTT. Translated, it gives CAPGTGLTDTQYF. The variable domain in full, completed from reference TRBV2 and TRBJ2-3, reads EPEVTQTPSHQVTQMGQEVILRCVPISNHLYFYWYRQILGQKVEFLVSFYNNEISEKSEIFDDQFSVERPDGSNFTLKIRSTKLEDSAMYFCAPGTGLTDTQYFGPGTRLTVL.

The V and J genes are TRBV12-3 or TRBV12-4 and TRBJ1-1; D perhaps matches TRBD1 (5 bases). The length of the CDR3 is 16 residues. Between the trimmed V and J ends, which lost 5 bases and 0 bases, there was a span of 16 bases. CDR3 region: CASSPRGRGLNTEAFF. CDR3 in DNA: TGTGCCAGCAGTCCCCGGGGCCGCGGGTTGAACACTGAAGCTTTCTTT.

This chain connects TRBV28 to TRBJ2-3; the D gene is possibly TRBD1 (5 bases). The CDR3 runs to 15 residues. Germline values: CDR1 MDHEN, CDR2 SYDVKM. The V gene lost 2 bases and the J gene lost 4 bases, with 13 bases spanning the gap. The CDR3 reads CASSLRIRGADTQYF. DNA of the CDR3: TGTGCCAGCAGTTTACGGATTAGGGGCGCAGATACGCAGTATTTT. Full variable domain (outside the CDR3, taken from reference TRBV28 and TRBJ2-3): DVKVTQSSRYLVKRTGEKVFLECVQDMDHENMFWYRQDPGLGLRLIYFSYDVKMKEKGDIPEGYSVSREKKERFSLILESASTNQTSMYLCASSLRIRGADTQYFGPGTRLTVL.

Details on this clonotype: Relative to the germline gene, one junction end is altered; a read error may explain this. The chain joins TRBV7-8 to TRBJ2-6; D may be TRBD1 (6 bases). Germline CDR1 is SGHVS and CDR2 is FQNEAQ. CDR3 length: 15 amino acids. Here the CDR3 DNA reads TGTGCCAGCAGCATAGCAGGGGCTGGGGCCAACGTCCTGACTTTC. Protein sequence: CASSIAGAGANVLTF.

The V and J genes are TRBV27 and TRBJ1-3; no clear D. This CDR3 has 14 amino acids. Germline assignment: CDR1 MNHEY and CDR2 SMNVEV (reference sequence). V dropped 1 base and J dropped 3 bases, with 7 bases sitting between them. This CDR3 is CASSLYFNGNTIYF. CDR3 coding DNA: TGTGCCAGCAGTTTATATTTCAATGGAAACACCATATATTTT.

The sample holds a few counts of this clonotype. The rearrangement uses TRBV7-9 and TRBJ1-4; D might be TRBD1 (5 bases). This CDR3 spans 14 amino acids. Trimming pared 2 bases from V and 13 bases from J, leaving 17 bases between. From germline, CDR1 is SEHNR and CDR2 FQNEAQ (reference sequence). In DNA, the CDR3 is TGTGCCAGCAGCTTATACGTCGGCTCGGGGGGACTGTTTTTT. This gives the protein CASSLYVGSGGLFF.

This chain uses TRBV7-6 with TRBJ2-5; a possible D gene is TRBD1 (5 bases). This CDR3 has 14 residues. V was pared by 3 bases and J by 4 bases, with 12 bases between. The germline gives CDR1 SGHVS, CDR2 FNYEAQ. The CDR3 DNA sequence: TGTGCCAGCAGCTTTCAGGGTTCATTAGAGACCCAGTACTTC. It encodes CASSFQGSLETQYF. Filled out from reference TRBV7-6 and TRBJ2-5, the complete variable domain reads GAGVSQSPRYKVTKRGQDVALRCDPISGHVSLYWYRQALGQGPEFLTYFNYEAQQDKSGLPNDRFSAERPEGSISTLTIQRTEQRDSAMYRCASSFQGSLETQYFGPGTRLLVL.

This clonotype was observed a few times. The chain joins TRBV7-6 to TRBJ2-7; D gene uncertain. This CDR3 has 15 residues. From germline, CDR1 is SGHVS and CDR2 FNYEAQ. The germline V and J ends were trimmed by 2 bases and 2 bases, with 13 bases remaining between them. The CDR3 loop reads CASSLTPDSTYEQYF. The CDR3 DNA reads as TGTGCCAGCAGCTTAACTCCCGATTCCACCTACGAGCAGTACTTC.

This clonotype was picked up a small number of times. This sequence joins TRBV7-6 and TRBJ2-7, with D hard to call. The CDR3 extends over 13 amino acids. The germline V gene has CDR1 SGHVS and CDR2 FNYEAQ. Trimming removed 6 bases at V and 6 bases at J, with 15 bases between. CDR3 amino acids: CASSYGPVGEQYF. The CDR3 DNA follows: TGTGCCAGCAGTTACGGGCCTGTGGGCGAGCAGTACTTC.

The chain has TRBV12-3 or TRBV12-4 and TRBJ2-3; D possibly corresponds to TRBD1 (6 bases). The CDR3 is made up of 13 amino acids. Trimming cost V 6 bases and J 0 bases, with 7 bases left between them. The CDR3 DNA follows: TGTGCCAGCAGGGACAGAAGCACAGATACGCAGTATTTT. This gives the protein CASRDRSTDTQYF.

The V and J genes are TRBV29-1 and TRBJ1-2; D not certain. Germline CDR1 and CDR2: SQVTM and ANQGSEA. Trimming shortened V by 2 bases and J by 0 bases, and 7 bases separated the two germline ends. This CDR3 is 13 amino acids long. The chain's CDR3 is CSVESGTNYGYTF. The CDR3 nucleotides are TGCAGCGTTGAATCAGGAACTAACTATGGCTACACCTTC.

The chain couples TRBV4-1 to TRBJ2-1, with D tentatively TRBD2 (6 bases). This CDR3 comprises 12 residues. CDR1 and CDR2 (germline): MGHRA, YSYEKL. Trimming removed 6 bases at V and 9 bases at J, with 12 bases between. CDR3 bases: TGCGCCAGCAGTCGACTAGTTGGTGAGCAGTTCTTC. Protein product: CASSRLVGEQFF.

This rearrangement joins TRBV6-2 or TRBV6-3 to TRBJ2-7; tentatively, D is TRBD1 (5 bases). Looked up from germline, CDR1 is MNHEY and CDR2 is SVGEGT. V gave up 0 bases and J gave up 4 bases, with 16 bases separating them. The CDR3 loop spans 16 amino acids. The chain's CDR3 is CASSYSGHQGDYEQYF. In DNA, the CDR3 is TGTGCCAGCAGTTACTCCGGTCACCAGGGTGATTACGAGCAGTACTTC.

Regarding this clonotype: This may be a read error: a much more frequent sequence differs by one nucleotide. V and J are TRBV7-2 and TRBJ2-7, with a possible D match to TRBD2 (7 bases). Germline values: CDR1 SGHTA, CDR2 FQGNSA. V shed 4 bases and J shed 2 bases, with 15 bases lying between them. CDR3 length: 15 amino acids. The CDR3: CASSSSRGGAYEQYF. In DNA form, the CDR3 reads TGTGCCAGCAGCTCTTCTAGGGGGGGGGCCTACGAGCAGTACTTC.

The J gene is TRBJ2-1, the V gene TRBV5-1; TRBD2 agrees at 11 bases. The V gene end was trimmed by 4 bases and the J gene end by 9 bases; junction bases not matched to a gene: 6. The CDR3 covers 14 residues. CDR1 SGHRS and CDR2 YFSETQ come from the germline V gene. CDR3 coding DNA: TGCGCCAGCAGCATAGGGACTAGCGGAGGTGAGCAGTTCTTC. Its protein is CASSIGTSGGEQFF.

This clonotype was counted between two and nine times. The CDR3 is CASSFSPQGGQFF. For the CDR3, the DNA is TGTGCCAGCAGTTTTTCCCCACAGGGAGGGCAGTTCTTC. The V gene is TRBV12-3 or TRBV12-4, the J gene TRBJ2-1; either TRBD1 or TRBD2 may supply D (6 bases each). The CDR3 contains 13 residues. Trimming took off 3 bases at V and 12 bases at J, with 15 bases between the two ends.

This clonotype was observed a single time. The chain recombines TRBV19 with TRBJ2-7; 10 bases line up with TRBD1. Germline V gene data show CDR1 as LNHDA and CDR2 as SQIVND (reference sequence). V shed 3 bases and J 4 bases; nucleotides not matched to a gene: 6. The CDR3 is 15 residues long. In nucleotides, the CDR3 is TGTGCCAGTAGTATGGGACAGGGGTCTAGTTACGAGCAGTACTTC. It yields the protein CASSMGQGSSYEQYF.

The CDR3 sequence: CASSWTEGPNEQFF. As DNA, the CDR3 is TGTGCCAGCAGCTGGACAGAAGGCCCCAATGAGCAGTTCTTC. V and J are TRBV7-6 and TRBJ2-1; D possibly corresponds to TRBD1 (6 bases). The CDR3 spans 14 residues. Germline CDR1 SGHVS, CDR2 FNYEAQ. The ends were cut back, 4 bases at V and 6 bases at J, with 13 bases in the middle.

This clonotype has at least ten counts. This sequence joins TRBV6-2 or TRBV6-3 and TRBJ2-1; D is undetermined. The CDR3 extends over 12 amino acids. Trimming left V 2 bases short and J 8 bases short, with 7 bases between. The germline gives CDR1 MNHEY, CDR2 SVGEGT. The CDR3 sequence: CASSYRRDEQFF. For the CDR3, the DNA is TGTGCCAGCAGTTACAGGCGCGATGAGCAGTTCTTC.

This clonotype was seen a few times. V usage is TRBV5-1 and J usage is TRBJ2-3; 7 nucleotides line up with TRBD2. This CDR3 comprises 15 residues. Germline V gene data show CDR1 as SGHRS and CDR2 as YFSETQ. The trim removed 3 bases at V and 2 bases at J, leaving 6 bases unmatched. Here the CDR3 DNA reads TGCGCCAGCAGCTCCGGGACTATATCCACAGATACGCAGTATTTT. This codes for CASSSGTISTDTQYF.

The chain is built from TRBV7-6 and TRBJ2-3; D ambiguous. With 5 bases removed from V and 4 bases from J, the gap between germline ends came to 10 bases. CDR1 and CDR2 from the germline V gene are SGHVS and FNYEAQ. The CDR3 is 13 residues long. The CDR3 loop reads CASSPRAADTQYF. DNA of the CDR3: TGTGCCAGCAGCCCCCGGGCGGCAGATACGCAGTATTTT. The full variable domain, completed using reference TRBV7-6 and TRBJ2-3, is GAGVSQSPRYKVTKRGQDVALRCDPISGHVSLYWYRQALGQGPEFLTYFNYEAQQDKSGLPNDRFSAERPEGSISTLTIQRTEQRDSAMYRCASSPRAADTQYFGPGTRLTVL.

The rearrangement links TRBV7-6 to TRBJ2-1, with D unclear. The V and J ends lost 8 bases and 5 bases respectively, with 13 bases between them. Germline V gene lookup returns CDR1 SGHVS and CDR2 FNYEAQ. The CDR3 sequence is 13 residues long. The CDR3 DNA reads as TGTGCCAGCGGGGAACAGCAAAACAATGAGCAGTTCTTC. Translation: CASGEQQNNEQFF.

This clonotype was seen only a few times. The chain uses TRBV7-9 and TRBJ2-3, with TRBD2 matching over 9 bases. The junction had 6 bases not matched to a gene; V was cut back by 5 bases and J by 6 bases. Looked up from germline, CDR1 is SEHNR and CDR2 is FQNEAQ (reference sequence). There are 14 residues in the CDR3. The CDR3 region is CASSPAGGDDTQYF. CDR3 DNA sequence: TGTGCCAGCAGCCCCGCGGGGGGGGATGATACGCAGTATTTT.